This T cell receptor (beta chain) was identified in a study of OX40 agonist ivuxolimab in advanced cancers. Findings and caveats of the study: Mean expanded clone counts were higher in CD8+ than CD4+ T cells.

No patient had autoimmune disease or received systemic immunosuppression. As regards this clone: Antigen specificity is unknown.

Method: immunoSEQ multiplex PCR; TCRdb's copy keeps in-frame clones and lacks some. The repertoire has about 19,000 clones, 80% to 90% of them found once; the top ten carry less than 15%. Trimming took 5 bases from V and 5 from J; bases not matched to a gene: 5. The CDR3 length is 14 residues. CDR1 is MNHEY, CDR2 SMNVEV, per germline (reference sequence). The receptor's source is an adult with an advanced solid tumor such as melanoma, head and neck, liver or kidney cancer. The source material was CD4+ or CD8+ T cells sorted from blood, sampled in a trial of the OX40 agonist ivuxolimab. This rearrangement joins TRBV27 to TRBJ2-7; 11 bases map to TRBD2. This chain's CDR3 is CASSAGLAGNEQYF. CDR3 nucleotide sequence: TGTGCCAGCAGTGCCGGACTAGCGGGCAACGAGCAGTACTTC.